This T cell receptor beta chain was obtained from a study of shared clonotypes between healthy human individuals. Data came from immunoSEQ multiplex PCR; TCRdb stores just in-frame clones and leaves some out. The sample lists around 1.5 million clones; around 98% were seen once. Looked up from germline, CDR1 is LNHDA and CDR2 is SQIVND (reference sequence). Trimming took off 10 bases at V and 10 bases at J, with 17 bases between the two ends. CDR3 length: 12 amino acids. The sample was naive CD4+ T cells sorted from blood. The subset denotes: CD45RA+ positively selected. The chain joins TRBV19 to TRBJ2-1; D is possibly TRBD1 or TRBD2 (6 bases each). The clonotype was recovered from a man between 25 and 39 years old in good health. The CDR3, as DNA: TGTGCCACCCCACGGGGGCCTGGGGAGCAGTTCTTC. This translates into CATPRGPGEQFF.